This record concerns one T cell receptor (beta chain) sequence. Antigen: not known. Reverse transcription of about 0.45 to 1 ug RNA was carried out with random hexamers. Using its own MiXCR run on the immunoSEQ multiplex PCR reads, TCRdb lists one record per CDR3 protein. The sample has about 190,000 distinct CDR3 sequences; 85% to 95% are singletons. CDR3 length equals 15 residues. The V end lost 0 bases, the J end lost 1 base, and 9 bases lay between the germline ends. CDR1 MNHEY and CDR2 SVGAGI come from the germline V gene. Sequencing of TCR beta was carried out in blood CD8+ and CD4+ T cells. This sample was included in a study of CD8 T cells in Susac syndrome. The study's findings and limits: It was acknowledged by the study that relatively few individuals were included in its TCR sequencing and HLA analysis.

This TCR came from a human donor with Susac syndrome. This chain connects TRBV6-5 to TRBJ2-5; D is undetermined. The sample consisted of CD8+ T cells from PBMCs. CDR3 sequence reads: CASSYSSTIQETQYF. The CDR3 coding sequence is TGTGCCAGCAGTTACTCGTCAACGATCCAAGAGACCCAGTACTTC.